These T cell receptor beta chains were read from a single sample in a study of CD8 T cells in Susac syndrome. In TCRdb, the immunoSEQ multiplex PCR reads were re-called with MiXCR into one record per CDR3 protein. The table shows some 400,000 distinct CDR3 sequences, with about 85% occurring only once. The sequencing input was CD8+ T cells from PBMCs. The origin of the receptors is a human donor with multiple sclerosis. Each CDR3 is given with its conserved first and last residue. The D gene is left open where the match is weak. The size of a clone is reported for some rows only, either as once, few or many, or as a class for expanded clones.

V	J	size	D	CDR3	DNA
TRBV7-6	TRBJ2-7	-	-	CASSLDLGQNYERYF	TGTGCCAGCAGCTTAGATTTGGGGCAGAACTACGAGCGGTACTTC
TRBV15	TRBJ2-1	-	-	CATSRVGYKPNNEQFF	TGTGCCACCAGCAGAGTCGGCTACAAACCCAACAATGAGCAGTTCTTC
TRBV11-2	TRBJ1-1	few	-	CASSSRPEAFF	TGTGCCAGCAGCTCCCGGCCTGAAGCTTTCTTT
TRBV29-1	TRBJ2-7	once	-	CSVEQATDYEQYF	TGCAGCGTTGAACAAGCCACAGACTACGAGCAGTACTTC
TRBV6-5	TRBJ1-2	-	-	CASISGTPDGGYTF	TGTGCCAGCATTTCCGGGACACCGGACGGTGGCTACACCTTC
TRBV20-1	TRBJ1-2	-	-	CSARPDGATNYGYTF	TGCAGTGCTAGACCGGACGGTGCCACTAACTATGGCTACACCTTC
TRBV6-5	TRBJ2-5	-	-	CASSPNLGETQYF	TGTGCCAGCAGTCCAAACCTGGGGGAGACCCAGTACTTC
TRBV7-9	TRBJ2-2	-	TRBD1	CASTGQGSSGELFF	TGTGCCAGCACCGGACAGGGGTCGTCCGGGGAGCTGTTTTTT
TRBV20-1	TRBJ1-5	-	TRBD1	CSARVPNLGQGLQPQHF	TGCAGTGCTAGGGTTCCTAACCTGGGACAGGGATTACAGCCCCAGCATTTT
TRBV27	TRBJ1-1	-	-	CASRLGRNTEAFF	TGTGCCAGCAGGCTGGGCAGGAACACTGAAGCTTTCTTT
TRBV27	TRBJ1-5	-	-	CASSNTPWQPQHF	TGTGCCAGCAGTAACACCCCATGGCAGCCCCAGCATTTT
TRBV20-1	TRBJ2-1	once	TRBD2	CSARSLGAGSEWNEQFF	TGCAGTGCTAGGTCTTTAGGAGCGGGAAGTGAATGGAATGAGCAGTTCTTC
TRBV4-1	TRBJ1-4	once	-	CASSQIGTWQEKLFF	TGCGCCAGCAGCCAAATAGGGACATGGCAAGAAAAACTGTTTTTT
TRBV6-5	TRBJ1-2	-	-	CASSFQGSLAYGYTF	TGTGCCAGCAGTTTTCAAGGCAGCTTAGCCTATGGCTACACCTTC
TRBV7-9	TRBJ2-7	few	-	CASSPPQGSNYEQYF	TGTGCCAGCAGCCCACCTCAGGGCTCAAACTACGAGCAGTACTTC
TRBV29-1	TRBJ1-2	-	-	CSARQVGVYGYTF	TGCAGCGCTCGACAGGTCGGGGTATATGGCTACACCTTC
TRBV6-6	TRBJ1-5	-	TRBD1	CASSYSGTAIQPQHF	TGTGCCAGCAGTTACTCTGGGACAGCTATTCAGCCCCAGCATTTT
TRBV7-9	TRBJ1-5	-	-	CASSLDGESNQPQHF	TGTGCCAGCAGCTTAGACGGCGAGAGCAATCAGCCCCAGCATTTT
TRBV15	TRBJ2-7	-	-	CATSRIAGPSEQYF	TGTGCCACCAGCAGAATAGCCGGGCCGAGCGAGCAGTACTTC
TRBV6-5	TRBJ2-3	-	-	CASSYRTSDTQYF	TGTGCCAGCAGTTACCGGACATCAGATACGCAGTATTTT
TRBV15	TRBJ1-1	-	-	CATSRDWNTEAFF	TGTGCCACCAGCAGAGATTGGAACACTGAAGCTTTCTTT
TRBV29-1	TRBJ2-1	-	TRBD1	CSSFGTDFYNEQFF	TGCAGCTCCTTCGGGACAGATTTCTACAATGAGCAGTTCTTC
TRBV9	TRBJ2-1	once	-	CASSSTGFKFF	TGTGCCAGCAGCTCCACAGGGTTCAAGTTCTTC